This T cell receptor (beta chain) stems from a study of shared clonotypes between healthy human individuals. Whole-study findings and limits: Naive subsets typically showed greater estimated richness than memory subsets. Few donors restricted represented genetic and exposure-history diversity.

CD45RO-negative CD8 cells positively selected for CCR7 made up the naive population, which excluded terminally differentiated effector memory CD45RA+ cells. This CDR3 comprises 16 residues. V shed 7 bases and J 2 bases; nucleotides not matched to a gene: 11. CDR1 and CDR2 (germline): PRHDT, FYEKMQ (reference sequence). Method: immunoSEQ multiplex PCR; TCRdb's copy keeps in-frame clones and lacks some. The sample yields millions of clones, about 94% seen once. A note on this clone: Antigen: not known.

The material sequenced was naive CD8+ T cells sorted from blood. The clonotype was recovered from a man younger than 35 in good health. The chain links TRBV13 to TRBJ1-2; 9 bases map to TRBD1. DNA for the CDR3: TGTGCCAGCACCCCAGTGGCCGGGACAGGGAACTATGGCTACACCTTC. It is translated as CASTPVAGTGNYGYTF.